The T cell receptor (beta chain) under discussion was sequenced for a study of blood T cell repertoires in COVID-19. Study in general: Samples came from the United States, Italy and Spain, spanning acute and convalescent COVID-19.

Sequenced by immunoSEQ multiplex PCR; TCRdb stores in-frame clones only, minus some. The top ten hold 7.4% of the sample, which has 100,000 to 110,000 clones, roughly nine tenths seen once. With V trimmed by 4 bases and J by 7 bases, 8 bases remained unmatched. Germline V lookup: CDR1 SGHNT, CDR2 YYREEE (reference sequence). The CDR3 spans 15 residues. The sequence derives from a man aged 25-40 years in a cohort sampled during active COVID-19. The chain carries TRBV5-4 and TRBJ2-7; 13 bases fit TRBD2. Sequencing was performed on peripheral blood. CDR3 loop: CASSPGTSGTGEQYF. CDR3 DNA: TGTGCCAGCAGCCCGGGGACTAGCGGGACAGGAGAGCAGTACTTC.